This entry describes one T cell receptor (beta chain). What it binds is not known. Phenotypically, naive CD8+ T cells corresponded to CD45RO-CCR7+CD27+CD95-. This record comes from a study of CXCR3-negative and CXCR3-positive naive CD8 T cells. Overall study results and limits: Naive cells positive for CXCR3 carried more hydrophobic TRB CDR3s than CXCR3-negative ones. Cryopreserved cells partially lost CXCR3 expression, and fresh PBMCs were used in most assays. Because surface CD5 did not distinguish the naive subsets, TCR strength was inferred from TRB CDR3 properties. Memory cells showed distinct TRBV-TRBJ patterns, while the two naive subsets matched.

cDNA libraries for TRB were generated by 5' RACE incorporating UMI labels. Reanalyzing the 5' RACE reads, TCRdb keeps one entry per CDR3 protein, without DNA. Its clone listing holds over 150,000 distinct CDR3 sequences. The CDR3 has 17 amino acids. CDR1 is SGHRS, CDR2 YFSETQ, per germline. Sequenced: naive CXCR3+ CD8+ T cells from blood. Regarding subset: CD45RO-CCR7+CD27+CD95- naive CD8+ T cells expressing CXCR3 (TNR3+). This clonotype was sampled from a human donor in good health. Some clones in this sample may be carry-over from other donors' samples. V and J are TRBV5-1 and TRBJ2-1; TCRdb designates TRBD1, a call that cannot be tested without DNA. This chain's CDR3 is CASSSGLAGAAYNEQFF. Drawing the rest from reference TRBV5-1 and TRBJ2-1, the complete variable domain is KAGVTQTPRYLIKTRGQQVTLSCSPISGHRSVSWYQQTPGQGLQFLFEYFSETQRNKGNFPGRFSGRQFSNSRSEMNVSTLELGDSALYLCASSSGLAGAAYNEQFFGPGTRLTVL.